This T cell receptor beta chain stems from a study of early T cells in non-severe SARS-CoV-2 infection. Across the study: Chains were unpaired, as sequencing was done on bulk RNA from unsorted whole blood.

This clonotype was picked up a small number of times. Antigen specificity is unknown. General study results and limits: There was a bias toward anti-spike CD8 responses in VDJdb matching, which missed private and CD4 specificities.

In the library, individual cDNA molecules carried attached unique molecular identifiers. TCRdb reanalysed the 5' RACE reads using MiXCR and keeps one entry per CDR3 protein. The profile shows about 77,000 distinct CDR3 sequences, approximately 16% of them singletons. In germline, CDR1 is SNHLY, CDR2 FYNNEI. The CDR3 covers 14 residues. V was clipped by 6 bases and J by 2 bases, with 11 bases between them. This TCR was recovered from an adult who was a healthcare worker with PCR-confirmed SARS-CoV-2 infection or an uninfected control (not recorded which). The chain carries TRBV2 and TRBJ1-3; D gene unclear. Sequencing was performed on whole blood. The CDR3 DNA follows: TGTGCCAGCAGGCCCGGCGGCCCTGGAAACACCATATATTTT. Protein: CASRPGGPGNTIYF.